The present T cell receptor beta chain was sequenced within a study of cytomegalovirus exposure and HLA in healthy donors. The CDR3 length is 13 residues. V shed 6 bases, J shed 1 base, and the junction held 1 base outside the gene matches. Per the germline V gene, CDR1 is MDHEN and CDR2 is SYDVKM. Donors counted as nominally healthy when sampled, yet unrecorded immune exposures were likely. A word on this clone: Its antigen is undetermined.

The PCR ran on 60 Vbeta and 13 Jbeta primers. TCRdb's table, derived via immunoSEQ multiplex PCR, lists solely in-frame clones and lacks some. The sample holds about 150,000 clones; almost 80% are singletons and the top ten take approximately 6.9%. General study results and limits: For TCR beta chains, V- and J-gene trimming was later linked to a missense DCLRE1C variant.

The sample comprised PBMCs. This chain connects TRBV28 to TRBJ2-3; 7 bases match TRBD2. This clonotype originated in a woman aged 40 to 55 in good health and CMV-seropositive. The CDR3 loop reads CASRTSGTDTQYF. CDR3 DNA: TGTGCCAGCAGAACTAGCGGCACAGATACGCAGTATTTT. Variable domain in full (rest from reference TRBV28 and TRBJ2-3): DVKVTQSSRYLVKRTGEKVFLECVQDMDHENMFWYRQDPGLGLRLIYFSYDVKMKEKGDIPEGYSVSREKKERFSLILESASTNQTSMYLCASRTSGTDTQYFGPGTRLTVL.